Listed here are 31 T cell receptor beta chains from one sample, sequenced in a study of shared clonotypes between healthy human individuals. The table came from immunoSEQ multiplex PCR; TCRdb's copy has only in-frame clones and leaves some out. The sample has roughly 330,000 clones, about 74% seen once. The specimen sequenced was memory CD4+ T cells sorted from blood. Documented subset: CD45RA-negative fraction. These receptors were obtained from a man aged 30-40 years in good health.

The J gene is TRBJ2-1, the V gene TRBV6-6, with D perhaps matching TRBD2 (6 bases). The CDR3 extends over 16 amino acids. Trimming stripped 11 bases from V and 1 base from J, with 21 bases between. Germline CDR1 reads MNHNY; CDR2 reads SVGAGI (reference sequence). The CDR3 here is CAPPRWDSSSYNEQFF. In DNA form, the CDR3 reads TGTGCCCCCCCTAGGTGGGACTCCTCGTCCTACAATGAGCAGTTCTTC.

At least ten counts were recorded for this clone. CDR3 region: CASSHIRGTGANVLTF. For the CDR3, the DNA is TGTGCCAGCAGCCATATCCGGGGAACGGGGGCCAACGTCCTGACTTTC. This sequence joins TRBV11-2 and TRBJ2-6; TRBD2 is a possible D gene (5 bases). This CDR3 comprises 16 residues. Germline V lookup: CDR1 SGHAT, CDR2 FQNNGV. V was shortened by 5 bases and J by 4 bases, with 15 bases between the two germline ends.

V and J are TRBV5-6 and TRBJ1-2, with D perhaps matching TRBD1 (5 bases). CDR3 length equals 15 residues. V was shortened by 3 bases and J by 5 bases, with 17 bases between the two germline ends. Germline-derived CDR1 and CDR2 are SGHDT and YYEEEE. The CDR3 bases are TGTGCCAGCAGCTCCATGGGACCGGTAGTTTATGGCTACACCTTC. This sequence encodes CASSSMGPVVYGYTF.

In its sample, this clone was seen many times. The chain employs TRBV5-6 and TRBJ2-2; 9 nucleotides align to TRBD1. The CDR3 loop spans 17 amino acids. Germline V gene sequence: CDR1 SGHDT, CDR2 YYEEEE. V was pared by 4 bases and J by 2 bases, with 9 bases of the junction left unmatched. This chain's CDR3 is CASSPGTGSRNTGELFF. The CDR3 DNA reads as TGTGCCAGCAGCCCGGGGACAGGGAGTCGTAACACCGGGGAGCTGTTTTTT.

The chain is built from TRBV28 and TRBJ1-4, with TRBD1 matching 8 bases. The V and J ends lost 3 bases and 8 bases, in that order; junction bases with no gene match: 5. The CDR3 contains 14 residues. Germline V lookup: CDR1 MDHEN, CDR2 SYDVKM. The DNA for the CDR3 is TGTGCCAGCAGTTTCCAGGACAGGGCGGAAAAACTGTTTTTT. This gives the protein CASSFQDRAEKLFF.

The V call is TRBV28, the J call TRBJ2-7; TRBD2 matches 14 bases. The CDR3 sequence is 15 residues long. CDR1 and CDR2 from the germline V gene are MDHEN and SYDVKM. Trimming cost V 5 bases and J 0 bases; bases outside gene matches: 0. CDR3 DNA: TGTGCCAGCAGTGGGACTAGCGGGAGCTCCTACGAGCAGTACTTC. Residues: CASSGTSGSSYEQYF. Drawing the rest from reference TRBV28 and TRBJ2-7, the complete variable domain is DVKVTQSSRYLVKRTGEKVFLECVQDMDHENMFWYRQDPGLGLRLIYFSYDVKMKEKGDIPEGYSVSREKKERFSLILESASTNQTSMYLCASSGTSGSSYEQYFGPGTRLTVT.

The CDR3 sequence: CASSLGSGMRLYSNQPQHF. The CDR3 nucleotides are TGTGCCAGCAGCTTAGGTTCAGGGATGCGGCTATATAGCAATCAGCCCCAGCATTTT. V gene TRBV7-9 combines with J gene TRBJ1-5; D may be TRBD1 (5 bases). This CDR3 contains 19 residues. The V gene lost 1 base and the J gene lost 0 bases, with 19 bases spanning the gap. Germline V gene data show CDR1 as SEHNR and CDR2 as FQNEAQ (reference sequence). Combining the CDR3 with reference TRBV7-9 and TRBJ1-5 gives the whole variable domain DTGVSQNPRHKITKRGQNVTFRCDPISEHNRLYWYRQTLGQGPEFLTYFQNEAQLEKSRLLSDRFSAERPKGSFSTLEIQRTEQGDSAMYLCASSLGSGMRLYSNQPQHFGDGTRLSIL.

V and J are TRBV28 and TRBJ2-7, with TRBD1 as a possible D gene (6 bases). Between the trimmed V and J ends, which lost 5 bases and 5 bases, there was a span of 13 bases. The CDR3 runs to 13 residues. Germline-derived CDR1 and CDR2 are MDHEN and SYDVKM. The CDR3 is CASSIQGNNEQYF. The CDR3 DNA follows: TGTGCCAGCAGTATTCAGGGGAATAACGAGCAGTACTTC.

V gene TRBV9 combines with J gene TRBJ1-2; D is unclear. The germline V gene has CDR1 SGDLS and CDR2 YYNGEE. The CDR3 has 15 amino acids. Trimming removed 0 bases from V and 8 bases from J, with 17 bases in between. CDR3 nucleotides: TGTGCCAGCAGCGTAGTGGGCCAACCAAGCCTCGGCTACACCTTC. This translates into CASSVVGQPSLGYTF.

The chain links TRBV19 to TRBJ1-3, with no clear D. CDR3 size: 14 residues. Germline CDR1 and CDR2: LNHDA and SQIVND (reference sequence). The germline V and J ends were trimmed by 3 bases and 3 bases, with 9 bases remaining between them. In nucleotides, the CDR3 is TGTGCCAGTAGTATCGGGTTTGATGGAAACACCATATATTTT. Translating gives CASSIGFDGNTIYF.

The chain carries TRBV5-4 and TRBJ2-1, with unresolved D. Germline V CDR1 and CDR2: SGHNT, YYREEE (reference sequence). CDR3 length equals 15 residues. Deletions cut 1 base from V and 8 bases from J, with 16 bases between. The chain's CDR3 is CASSLLSSAFDEQFF. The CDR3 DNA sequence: TGTGCCAGCAGCTTGCTGTCATCGGCTTTTGATGAGCAGTTCTTC.

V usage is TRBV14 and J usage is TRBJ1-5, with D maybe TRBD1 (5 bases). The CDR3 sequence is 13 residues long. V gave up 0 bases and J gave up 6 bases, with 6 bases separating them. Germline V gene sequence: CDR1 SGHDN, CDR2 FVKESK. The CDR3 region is CASSQDGTQPQHF. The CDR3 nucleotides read TGTGCCAGCAGCCAAGATGGGACTCAGCCCCAGCATTTT.

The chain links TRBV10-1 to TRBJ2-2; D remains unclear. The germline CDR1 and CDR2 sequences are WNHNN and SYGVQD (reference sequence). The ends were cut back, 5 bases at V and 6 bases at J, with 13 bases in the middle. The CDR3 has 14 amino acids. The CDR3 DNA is TGCGCCAGCAGTTTGGTCAGATTCGCCGGGGAGCTGTTTTTT. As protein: CASSLVRFAGELFF.

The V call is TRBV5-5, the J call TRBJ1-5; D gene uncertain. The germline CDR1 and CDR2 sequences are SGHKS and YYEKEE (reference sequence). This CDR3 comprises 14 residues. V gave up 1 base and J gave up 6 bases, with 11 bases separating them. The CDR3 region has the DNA TGTGCCAGCAGCTTGTCTGGGATGAGTCAGCCCCAGCATTTT. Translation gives CASSLSGMSQPQHF.

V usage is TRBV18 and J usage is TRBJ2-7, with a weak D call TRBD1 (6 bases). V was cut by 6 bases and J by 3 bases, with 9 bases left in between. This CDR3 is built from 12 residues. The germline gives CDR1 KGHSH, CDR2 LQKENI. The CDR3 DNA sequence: TGTGCCAGCTCTGGACAGCTCTACGAGCAGTACTTC. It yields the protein CASSGQLYEQYF.

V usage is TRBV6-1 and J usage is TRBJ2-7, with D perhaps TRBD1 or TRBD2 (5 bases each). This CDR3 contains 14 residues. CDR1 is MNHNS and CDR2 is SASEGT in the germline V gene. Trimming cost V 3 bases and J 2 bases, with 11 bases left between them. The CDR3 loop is CASSEAGAAYEQYF. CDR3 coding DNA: TGTGCCAGCAGTGAGGCCGGGGCCGCCTACGAGCAGTACTTC.

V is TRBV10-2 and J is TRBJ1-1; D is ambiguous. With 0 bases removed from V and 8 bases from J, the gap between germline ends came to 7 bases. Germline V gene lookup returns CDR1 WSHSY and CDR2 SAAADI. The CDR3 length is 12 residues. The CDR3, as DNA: TGCGCCAGCAGTGAGTCGGAGTTGGAAGCTTTCTTT. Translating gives CASSESELEAFF.

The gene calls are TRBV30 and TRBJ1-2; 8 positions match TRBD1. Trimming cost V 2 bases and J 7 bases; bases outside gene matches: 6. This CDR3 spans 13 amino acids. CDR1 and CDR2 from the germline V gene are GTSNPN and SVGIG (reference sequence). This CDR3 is CAWSPGQGTGYTF. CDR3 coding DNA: TGTGCCTGGAGTCCAGGACAGGGTACTGGCTACACCTTC.

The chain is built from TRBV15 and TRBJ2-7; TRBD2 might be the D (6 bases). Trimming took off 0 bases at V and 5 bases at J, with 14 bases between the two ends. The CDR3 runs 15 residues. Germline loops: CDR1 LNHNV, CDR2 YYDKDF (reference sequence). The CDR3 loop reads CATSRDRAGMNEQYF. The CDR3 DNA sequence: TGTGCCACCAGCAGAGATCGAGCGGGTATGAACGAGCAGTACTTC.

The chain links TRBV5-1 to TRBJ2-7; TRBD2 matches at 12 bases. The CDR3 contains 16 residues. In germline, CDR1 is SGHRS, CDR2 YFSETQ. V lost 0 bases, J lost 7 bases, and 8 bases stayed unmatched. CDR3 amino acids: CASSLGTTSGSEEQYF. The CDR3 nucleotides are TGCGCCAGCAGCTTGGGGACGACTAGCGGGAGTGAAGAGCAGTACTTC.

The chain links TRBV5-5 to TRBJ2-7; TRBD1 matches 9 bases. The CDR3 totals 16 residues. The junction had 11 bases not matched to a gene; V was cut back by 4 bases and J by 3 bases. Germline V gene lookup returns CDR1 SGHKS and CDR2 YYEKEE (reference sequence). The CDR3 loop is CASSRKPGQGGYEQYF. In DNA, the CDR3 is TGTGCCAGCAGCCGAAAACCGGGACAGGGCGGCTACGAGCAGTACTTC.

The DNA of the CDR3 is TGTGCCAGCAGTTTAAGGTACAGGGGAAGGGCCCGGGACGAGCAGTACTTC. It encodes CASSLRYRGRARDEQYF. The chain is built from TRBV28 and TRBJ2-7; 7 positions match TRBD1. Germline values: CDR1 MDHEN, CDR2 SYDVKM. After removal of 2 bases from V and 5 bases from J, the junction contained 15 bases not matched to a gene. The CDR3 has 17 residues.

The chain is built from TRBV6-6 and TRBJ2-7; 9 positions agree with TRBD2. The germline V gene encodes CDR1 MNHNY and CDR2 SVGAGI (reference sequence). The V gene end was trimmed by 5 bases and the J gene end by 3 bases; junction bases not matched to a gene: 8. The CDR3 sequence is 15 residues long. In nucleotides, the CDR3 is TGTGCCAGCAGTACAACGCTAGCGGGACTCTACGAGCAGTACTTC. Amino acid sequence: CASSTTLAGLYEQYF.

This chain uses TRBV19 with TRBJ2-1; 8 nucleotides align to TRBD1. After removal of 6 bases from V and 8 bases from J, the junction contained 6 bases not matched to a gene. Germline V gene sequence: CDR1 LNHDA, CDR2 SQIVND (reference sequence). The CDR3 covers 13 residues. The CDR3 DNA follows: TGTGCCAGTAGGCAAAGACAGGGGCATGAGCAGTTCTTC. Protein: CASRQRQGHEQFF.

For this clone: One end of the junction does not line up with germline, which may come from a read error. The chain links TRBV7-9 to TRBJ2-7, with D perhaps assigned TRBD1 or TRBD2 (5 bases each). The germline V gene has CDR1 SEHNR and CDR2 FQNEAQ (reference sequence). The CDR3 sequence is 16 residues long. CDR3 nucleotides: TGTGCCAGCAGCTTAGGCAGGGCAGGACTGTCCTCCGAGCAGTACTTC. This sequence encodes CASSLGRAGLSSEQYF.

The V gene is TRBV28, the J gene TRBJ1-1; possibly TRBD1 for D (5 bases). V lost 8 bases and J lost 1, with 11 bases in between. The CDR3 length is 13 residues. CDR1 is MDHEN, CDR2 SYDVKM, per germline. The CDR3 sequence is CASDGAPNTEAFF. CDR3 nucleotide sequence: TGTGCCAGCGATGGGGCTCCGAACACTGAAGCTTTCTTT.

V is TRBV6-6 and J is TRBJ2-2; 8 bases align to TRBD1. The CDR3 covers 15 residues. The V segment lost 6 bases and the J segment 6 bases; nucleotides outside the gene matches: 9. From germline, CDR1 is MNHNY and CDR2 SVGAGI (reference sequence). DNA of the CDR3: TGTGCCAGCAGCCGGGACAGGAAAGTATCCGGGGAGCTGTTTTTT. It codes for CASSRDRKVSGELFF.

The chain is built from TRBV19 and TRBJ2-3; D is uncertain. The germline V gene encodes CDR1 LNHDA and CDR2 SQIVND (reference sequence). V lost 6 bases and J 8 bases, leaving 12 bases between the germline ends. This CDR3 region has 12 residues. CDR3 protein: CASSTNSVTQYF. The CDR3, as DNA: TGTGCCAGTAGCACGAACAGCGTTACGCAGTATTTT. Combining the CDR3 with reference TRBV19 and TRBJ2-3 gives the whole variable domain DGGITQSPKYLFRKEGQNVTLSCEQNLNHDAMYWYRQDPGQGLRLIYYSQIVNDFQKGDIAEGYSVSREKKESFPLTVTSAQKNPTAFYLCASSTNSVTQYFGPGTRLTVL.

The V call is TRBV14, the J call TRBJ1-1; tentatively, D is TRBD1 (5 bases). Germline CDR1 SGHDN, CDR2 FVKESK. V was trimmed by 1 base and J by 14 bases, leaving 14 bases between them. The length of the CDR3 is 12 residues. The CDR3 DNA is TGTGCCAGCAGCCAAGCCACGGGACCGGCCTTCTTT. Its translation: CASSQATGPAFF.

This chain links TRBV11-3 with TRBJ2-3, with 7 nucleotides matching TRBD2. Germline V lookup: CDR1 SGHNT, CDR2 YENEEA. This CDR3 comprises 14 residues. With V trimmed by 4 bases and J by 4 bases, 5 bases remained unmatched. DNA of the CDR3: TGTGCCAGCAGCTCGGGACTACCCGCAGATACGCAGTATTTT. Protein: CASSSGLPADTQYF.

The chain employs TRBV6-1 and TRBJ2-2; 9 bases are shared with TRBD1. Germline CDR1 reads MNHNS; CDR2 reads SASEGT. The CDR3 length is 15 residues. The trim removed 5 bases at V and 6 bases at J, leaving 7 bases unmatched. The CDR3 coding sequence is TGTGCCAGCAGTCCTCCGGGACAGGGTGCCGGGGAGCTGTTTTTT. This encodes CASSPPGQGAGELFF.